The sequence of this T cell receptor beta chain was determined in a study of blood T cell repertoires in COVID-19. CDR3 length equals 15 residues. The V gene lost 5 bases and the J gene lost 6 bases, with 17 bases spanning the gap. Germline CDR1 is SGHTA and CDR2 is FQGNSA. This table comes from immunoSEQ multiplex PCR, and its TCRdb copy is limited to in-frame clones, with some not included. The data show some 200,000 clones, with about 90% seen just once and 10% to 11% held by the top ten. The TCR comes from a woman in her sixties with COVID-19, enrolled during active disease. V gene TRBV7-2 combines with J gene TRBJ2-1; D not resolved. Sequenced material: peripheral blood. The DNA of the CDR3 is TGTGCCAGCAGCCCAATATCTAGTTGGCGCAATGAGCAGTTCTTC. Translated: CASSPISSWRNEQFF. The full variable domain, completed using reference TRBV7-2 and TRBJ2-1, is GAGVSQSPSNKVTEKGKDVELRCDPISGHTALYWYRQSLGQGLEFLIYFQGNSAPDKSGLPSDRFSAERTGGSVSTLTIQRTQQEDSAVYLCASSPISSWRNEQFFGPGTRLTVL.